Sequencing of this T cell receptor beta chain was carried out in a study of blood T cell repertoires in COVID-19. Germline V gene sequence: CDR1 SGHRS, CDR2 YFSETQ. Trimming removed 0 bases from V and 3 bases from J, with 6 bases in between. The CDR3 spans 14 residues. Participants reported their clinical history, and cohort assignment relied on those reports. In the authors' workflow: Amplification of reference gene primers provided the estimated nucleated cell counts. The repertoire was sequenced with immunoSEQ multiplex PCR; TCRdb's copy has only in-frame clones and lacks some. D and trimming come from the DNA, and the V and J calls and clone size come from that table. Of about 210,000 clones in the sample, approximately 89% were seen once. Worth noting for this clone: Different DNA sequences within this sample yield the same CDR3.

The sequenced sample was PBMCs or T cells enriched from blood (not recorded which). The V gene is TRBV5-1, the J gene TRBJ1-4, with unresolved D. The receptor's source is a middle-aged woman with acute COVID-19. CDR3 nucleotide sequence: TGCGCCAGCAGCTTGGAGGGAGCTAATGAAAAACTGTTTTTT. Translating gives CASSLEGANEKLFF.